This T cell receptor (beta chain) was identified in a study of early T cells in non-severe SARS-CoV-2 infection. Turning to the study itself: The chains were unpaired, and the sequenced material was bulk RNA from unsorted whole blood. Broader study findings: VDJdb matching skewed toward anti-spike CD8 responses, missing private and CD4 specificities.

Attachment of unique molecular identifiers to individual cDNA molecules was performed. TCRdb re-called the 5' RACE reads with MiXCR, one entry per CDR3 protein. Of tens of thousands of distinct CDR3 sequences detected, about an eighth appear once; the ten largest clones hold about 4%. This clonotype was counted many times. As yet, its antigen is unknown. Trimming left V 6 bases short and J 2 bases short, with 13 bases between. This CDR3 spans 14 amino acids. The germline V gene encodes CDR1 MDHEN and CDR2 SYDVKM. This chain uses TRBV28 with TRBJ1-2; possibly TRBD1 for D (6 bases). This clonotype was sampled from an adult who was a healthcare worker with PCR-confirmed SARS-CoV-2 infection or an uninfected control (not recorded which). The specimen was whole blood. The CDR3 DNA follows: TGTGCCAGCAGGAAAACAGGGATAAACTATGGCTACACCTTC. It translates to CASRKTGINYGYTF.